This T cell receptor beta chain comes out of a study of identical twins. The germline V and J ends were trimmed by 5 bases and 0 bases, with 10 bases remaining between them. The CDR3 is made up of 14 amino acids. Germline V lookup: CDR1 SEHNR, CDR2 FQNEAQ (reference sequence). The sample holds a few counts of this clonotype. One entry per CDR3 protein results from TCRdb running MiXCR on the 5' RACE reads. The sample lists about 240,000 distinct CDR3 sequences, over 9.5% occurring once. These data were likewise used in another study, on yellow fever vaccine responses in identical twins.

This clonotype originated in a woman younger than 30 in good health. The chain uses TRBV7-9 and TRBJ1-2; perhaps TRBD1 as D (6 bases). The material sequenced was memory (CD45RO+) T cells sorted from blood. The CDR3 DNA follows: TGTGCCAGCAGCCAGGACAGTTCTAACTATGGCTACACCTTC. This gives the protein CASSQDSSNYGYTF. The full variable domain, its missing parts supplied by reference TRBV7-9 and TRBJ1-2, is DTGVSQNPRHKITKRGQNVTFRCDPISEHNRLYWYRQTLGQGPEFLTYFQNEAQLEKSRLLSDRFSAERPKGSFSTLEIQRTEQGDSAMYLCASSQDSSNYGYTFGSGTRLTVV.